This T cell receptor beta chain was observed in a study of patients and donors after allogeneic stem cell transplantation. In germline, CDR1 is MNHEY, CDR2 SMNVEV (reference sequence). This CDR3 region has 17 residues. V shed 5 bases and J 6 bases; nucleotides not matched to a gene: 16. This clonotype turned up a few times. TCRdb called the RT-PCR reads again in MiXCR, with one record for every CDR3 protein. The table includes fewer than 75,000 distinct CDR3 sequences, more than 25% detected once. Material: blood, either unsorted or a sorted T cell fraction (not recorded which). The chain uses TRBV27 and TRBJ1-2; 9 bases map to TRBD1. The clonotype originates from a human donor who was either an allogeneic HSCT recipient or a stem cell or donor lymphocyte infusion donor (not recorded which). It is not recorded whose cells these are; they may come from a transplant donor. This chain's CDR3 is CASSPILLRDRVNGYTF. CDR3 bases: TGTGCCAGCAGTCCAATTTTACTTCGGGACAGGGTGAATGGCTACACCTTC.